The rows below give T cell receptor beta chains drawn from one sample of a study of Graves' ophthalmopathy and Graves' hyperthyroidism. A single record per CDR3 protein comes from TCRdb applying MiXCR to the multiplex PCR reads. This sample has some 370,000 distinct CDR3 sequences, with approximately 17% found just once. The sample consisted of peripheral blood. The receptor set was obtained from an adult woman with stable Graves' hyperthyroidism. Both conserved end residues are part of each CDR3. The D gene is left open where the match is weak. Expanded clones are given a class, and other clones once, few, many or no size at all.

J gene | D gene | V gene | CDR3 length | clone size | CDR3 protein | CDR3 DNA
TRBJ1-1 | NA | TRBV12-3/TRBV12-4 | 15 | many | CASSLSGRLNAEAFF | TGTGCCAGCAGTTTATCTGGCAGGCTGAACGCTGAAGCTTTCTTT
TRBJ2-4 | NA | TRBV12-3/TRBV12-4 | 13 | many | CASSSGVGNIKYF | TGTGCCAGCAGTTCAGGGGTGGGGAACATTAAGTACTTC
TRBJ1-5 | NA | TRBV7-2 | 13 | many | CASSLLFSQPQHF | TGTGCCAGCAGCCTCCTTTTCAGTCAGCCCCAGCATTTT
TRBJ2-5 | NA | TRBV6-5 | 14 | many | CASSYRGEKETQYF | TGTGCCAGCAGTTACAGAGGGGAAAAAGAGACCCAGTACTTC
TRBJ1-5 | NA | TRBV28 | 16 | NA | CASTEGRFNSNQPQHF | TGTGCCAGCACCGAAGGACGGTTTAATAGCAATCAGCCCCAGCATTTT
TRBJ1-1 | NA | TRBV10-3 | 13 | many | CAISGAENTEAFF | TGTGCCATCAGTGGAGCGGAGAACACTGAAGCTTTCTTT
TRBJ2-7 | NA | TRBV28 | 13 | many | CASSLGGVYEQYF | TGTGCCAGCAGTCTAGGAGGGGTCTACGAGCAGTACTTC
TRBJ1-1 | NA | TRBV4-1 | 17 | NA | CASSQDFGLGVNTEAFF | TGCGCCAGCAGCCAAGACTTTGGGTTAGGGGTGAACACTGAAGCTTTCTTT
TRBJ2-7 | TRBD1 | TRBV28 | 12 | many | CASRGTGGEQYF | TGTGCCAGCAGGGGGACAGGGGGCGAGCAGTACTTC
TRBJ1-2 | NA | TRBV28 | 16 | many | CASSPYTKVANYGYTF | TGTGCCAGCAGCCCTTACACAAAAGTGGCTAACTATGGCTACACCTTC
TRBJ2-2 | TRBD1 | TRBV5-1 | 17 | NA | CASRSRTGMYDTGELFF | TGCGCCAGCAGATCTAGGACAGGGATGTATGACACCGGGGAGCTGTTTTTT
TRBJ2-5 | NA | TRBV12-3/TRBV12-4 | 14 | NA | CASSSLTEEETQYF | TGTGCCAGCAGCTCCTTAACGGAGGAAGAGACCCAGTACTTC
TRBJ1-5 | NA | TRBV19 | 18 | many | CASSMEGRMWIWDQPQHF | TGTGCCAGTAGTATGGAGGGCAGGATGTGGATATGGGATCAGCCCCAGCATTTT
TRBJ2-3 | NA | TRBV27 | 15 | many | CASSLENRPWDTQYF | TGTGCCAGCTCATTGGAAAACCGTCCTTGGGATACGCAGTATTTT
TRBJ1-6 | NA | TRBV28 | 14 | many | CASSSFVRNSPLHF | TGTGCCAGCAGTTCTTTTGTTAGGAATTCACCCCTCCACTTT
TRBJ2-7 | NA | TRBV4-3 | 13 | many | CASSQGQAYEQYF | TGCGCCAGCAGCCAAGGGCAGGCCTACGAGCAGTACTTC
TRBJ1-1 | NA | TRBV20-1 | 14 | many | CSARDVAGDTEAFF | TGCAGTGCTAGAGATGTTGCAGGGGACACTGAAGCTTTCTTT
TRBJ2-7 | NA | TRBV18 | 16 | many | CASSPRTVQGPNEQYF | TGTGCCAGCTCACCCCGAACGGTCCAGGGGCCGAACGAGCAGTACTTC
TRBJ1-1 | NA | TRBV6-1 | 16 | NA | CASSPWDEGVNTEAFF | TGTGCCAGCAGTCCTTGGGACGAGGGGGTGAACACTGAAGCTTTCTTT
TRBJ2-2 | NA | TRBV6-2/TRBV6-3 | 16 | many | CASSLPPATPPAELFF | TGTGCCAGCAGTTTACCCCCGGCTACCCCCCCCGCGGAGCTGTTTTTT
TRBJ1-3 | NA | TRBV6-5 | 15 | many | CASSYQGYSGNTIYF | TGTGCCAGCAGTTATCAAGGCTACTCTGGAAACACCATATATTTT
TRBJ2-7 | NA | TRBV11-2 | 19 | NA | CACSNTRDHPRRDRYEQYF | TGTGCCTGCAGCAATACCCGGGACCACCCTCGCCGAGACAGATACGAGCAGTACTTC
TRBJ2-7 | NA | TRBV6-1 | 11 | NA | CASSRQFEQYF | TGTGCCAGCAGTCGACAGTTCGAGCAGTACTTC
TRBJ1-6 | NA | TRBV20-1 | 13 | many | CSASRTENSPLHF | TGCAGTGCTTCCCGGACGGAGAATTCACCCCTCCACTTT
TRBJ1-2 | TRBD1 | TRBV11-2 | 18 | many | CASSSPRRQGVANYGYTF | TGTGCCAGCAGCTCCCCTAGGAGACAGGGAGTTGCTAACTATGGCTACACCTTC
TRBJ1-1 | NA | TRBV5-1 | 11 | many | CASRGNTEAFF | TGTGCCAGCCGGGGGAACACTGAAGCTTTCTTT
TRBJ2-2 | TRBD2 | TRBV7-8 | 15 | many | CASSWTSTGTGELFF | TGTGCCAGCAGCTGGACTAGTACCGGCACCGGGGAGCTGTTTTTT
TRBJ2-7 | NA | TRBV29-1 | 11 | many | CSVKTGGGQYF | TGCAGCGTGAAGACAGGTGGGGGGCAGTACTTC
TRBJ2-5 | TRBD1 | TRBV5-1 | 13 | many | CASRRTGQETQYF | TGCGCCAGCAGGCGGACAGGGCAAGAGACCCAGTACTTC
TRBJ2-2 | NA | TRBV2 | 16 | many | CASSDNDATNTGELSF | TGTGCCAGCAGTGACAACGACGCGACGAACACCGGGGAGCTGTCTTTT
TRBJ2-7 | NA | TRBV13 | 14 | few | CASSYNYLSYEQYF | TGTGCCAGCAGCTACAATTACCTCTCCTACGAGCAGTACTTC
TRBJ2-2 | TRBD1 | TRBV19 | 17 | many | CASSTPDRAYWTGELFF | TGTGCCAGTAGTACACCCGACAGGGCCTACTGGACCGGGGAGCTGTTTTTT
TRBJ2-2 | NA | TRBV20-1 | 16 | many | CSARPRVGSQGGELFF | TGCAGTGCTAGACCCCGCGTTGGGAGTCAGGGCGGGGAGCTGTTTTTT
TRBJ2-7 | NA | TRBV6-5 | 14 | NA | CASSSSAAYYEQYF | TGTGCCAGCAGTTCCTCTGCGGCCTACTACGAGCAGTACTTC
TRBJ1-2 | TRBD1 | TRBV5-1 | 15 | many | CASSPGTGGDYGYTF | TGCGCCAGCAGCCCAGGGACAGGGGGCGACTATGGCTACACCTTC
TRBJ1-1 | NA | TRBV6-2/TRBV6-3 | 13 | many | CASSFASVPEAFF | TGTGCCAGCAGTTTTGCTTCGGTTCCTGAAGCTTTCTTT
TRBJ2-5 | TRBD2 | TRBV4-1 | 16 | NA | CASSQDIAGYQETQYF | TGCGCCAGCAGCCAAGATATAGCGGGGTACCAAGAGACCCAGTACTTC
TRBJ1-1 | NA | TRBV6-1 | 11 | NA | CASSLDIEAFF | TGTGCCAGCAGCCTTGACATTGAAGCTTTCTTT
TRBJ1-1 | NA | TRBV28 | 16 | many | CASSLSGYITNTEAFF | TGTGCCAGCAGTTTAAGTGGGTATATAACGAACACTGAAGCTTTCTTT
TRBJ1-1 | NA | TRBV6-1 | 14 | NA | CASRPPGGATEAFF | TGTGCCAGCAGACCCCCGGGCGGGGCCACTGAAGCTTTCTTT
TRBJ2-5 | TRBD1 | TRBV2 | 16 | many | CASKREGAATQETQYF | TGTGCCAGCAAGAGAGAGGGGGCTGCGACCCAAGAGACCCAGTACTTC
TRBJ2-5 | NA | TRBV28 | 14 | many | CASSSTRGGETQYF | TGTGCCAGCAGTTCCACTAGAGGAGGCGAGACCCAGTACTTC
TRBJ2-2 | NA | TRBV5-1 | 15 | NA | CASSLEDPNTGELFF | TGCGCCAGCAGCTTGGAGGACCCGAACACCGGGGAGCTGTTTTTT
TRBJ1-5 | TRBD1 | TRBV30 | 13 | many | CAWSPQGDQPQHF | TGTGCCTGGAGTCCGCAGGGGGATCAGCCCCAGCATTTT
TRBJ2-2 | TRBD2 | TRBV2 | 18 | many | CASSVASGRAENTGELFF | TGTGCCAGCAGTGTGGCTAGCGGGAGGGCCGAGAACACCGGGGAGCTGTTTTTT
TRBJ1-1 | NA | TRBV6-1 | 15 | NA | CASSDPRTSGTEAFF | TGTGCCAGCAGTGACCCCCGGACTAGCGGCACTGAAGCTTTCTTT
TRBJ2-5 | TRBD2 | TRBV2 | 17 | NA | CASSDRREGWQEETQYF | TGTGCCAGCAGTGACCGACGGGAGGGATGGCAAGAAGAGACCCAGTACTTC
TRBJ2-1 | TRBD1 | TRBV19 | 12 | few | CASSKQGDEQFF | TGTGCCAGTAGTAAACAGGGGGATGAGCAGTTCTTC
TRBJ2-7 | TRBD2 | TRBV6-1 | 17 | NA | CATSPLTGTSGAYEQYF | TGTGCCACCTCACCACTTACCGGGACTAGCGGGGCCTACGAGCAGTACTTC
TRBJ2-5 | TRBD1 | TRBV12-3/TRBV12-4 | 13 | few | CASRSGQSETQYF | TGTGCCAGCAGGTCGGGACAGAGTGAGACCCAGTACTTC